Below, 25 T cell receptor beta chains from the same sample are listed, as sequenced in a study of T cells in Graves' hyperthyroidism and ophthalmopathy. There were TCR beta CDR3 regions amplified from RNA transcripts. A set of HTBI primers served as the primers for a first-round RT-PCR of the TCR CDR3. Each CDR3 protein gets one entry after TCRdb re-called the multiplex PCR reads with MiXCR. The sample yields under 750,000 distinct CDR3 sequences, around 20% seen once. The sequenced material came from blood. The receptor set was obtained from a woman between 50 and 59 years old with Graves' hyperthyroidism that later progressed to Graves' ophthalmopathy.

This clonotype showed up many times. In nucleotides, the CDR3 is TGTGCCAGCAGCTTAAACGCAGGGGGAGATACGCAGTATTTT. It codes for CASSLNAGGDTQYF. The rearrangement links TRBV7-9 to TRBJ2-3; 7 bases are a match to TRBD1. This CDR3 contains 14 residues. Germline values: CDR1 SEHNR, CDR2 FQNEAQ (reference sequence). V shed 2 bases, J shed 5 bases, and the junction held 4 bases outside the gene matches.

This clonotype was recorded a few times. The chain is built from TRBV18 and TRBJ1-1, with D tentatively TRBD1 (5 bases). The germline V and J ends were trimmed by 3 bases and 0 bases, with 17 bases remaining between them. Germline CDR1 and CDR2: KGHSH and LQKENI. The CDR3 runs to 17 residues. The CDR3 reads CASSPQEGFQMNTEAFF. For the CDR3, the DNA is TGTGCCAGCTCACCGCAAGAGGGGTTTCAGATGAACACTGAAGCTTTCTTT.

The V gene is TRBV10-1, the J gene TRBJ1-5; D unresolved. The CDR3 is made up of 13 amino acids. V lost 8 bases, J lost 6 bases, and 14 bases lay in between. CDR1 WNHNN and CDR2 SYGVQD come from the germline V gene (reference sequence). For the CDR3, the DNA is TGCGCCAGCCAGCAAGGAGGGATTCAGCCCCAGCATTTT. This encodes CASQQGGIQPQHF.

This clonotype showed up many times. The chain joins TRBV7-2 to TRBJ2-3; D is unclear. This CDR3 is 16 amino acids long. Germline assignment: CDR1 SGHTA and CDR2 FQGNSA. V lost 0 bases to trimming and J lost 0 bases, with 10 bases between them. The CDR3 DNA reads as TGTGCCAGCAGCTTAGCTCCGACCCCAAGCACAGATACGCAGTATTTT. Translating gives CASSLAPTPSTDTQYF.

This clonotype was seen only a few times. The chain has TRBV6-1 and TRBJ2-1; the match to TRBD1 covers 7 bases. Unmatched junction bases numbered 10, after V lost 7 bases and J lost 4 bases. CDR3 size: 15 residues. Germline V gene data show CDR1 as MNHNS and CDR2 as SASEGT. CDR3 nucleotides: TGTGCCAGCACCTCGGGCGACAGGGATTACAATGAGCAGTTCTTC. Amino acids: CASTSGDRDYNEQFF.

This clonotype was observed a few times. The V gene is TRBV20-1, the J gene TRBJ2-1; TRBD2 matches 7 bases. Germline CDR1 DFQATT, CDR2 SNEGSKA (reference sequence). CDR3 length equals 16 residues. V was pared by 1 base and J by 8 bases, with 14 bases of the junction left unmatched. CDR3 DNA sequence: TGCAGTGCTAGAGCCACCGGGTGGGGGGGAGGCGATGAGCAGTTCTTC. This encodes CSARATGWGGGDEQFF.

This chain links TRBV12-3 or TRBV12-4 with TRBJ2-3; no clear D gene. Trimming removed 4 bases from V and 0 bases from J, with 5 bases in between. The CDR3 has 13 amino acids. The CDR3, as DNA: TGTGCCAGCAGTTCCGGTAGCACAGATACGCAGTATTTT. Translation: CASSSGSTDTQYF.

This clonotype was seen just once. The chain has TRBV11-3 and TRBJ1-6; possibly TRBD1 for D (5 bases). The CDR3 totals 14 residues. V was cut by 5 bases and J by 7 bases, with 12 bases left in between. CDR1 is SGHNT, CDR2 YENEEA, per germline. CDR3 sequence reads: CASSTGTQNSPLHF. The DNA of the CDR3 is TGTGCCAGCAGCACCGGGACTCAAAATTCACCCCTCCACTTT.

The table lists this clonotype with many counts. The chain carries TRBV20-1 and TRBJ1-1; perhaps TRBD1 as D (6 bases). Germline CDR1 reads DFQATT; CDR2 reads SNEGSKA (reference sequence). Trimming removed 6 bases from V and 10 bases from J, with 18 bases in between. This CDR3 is built from 12 residues. The CDR3 protein is CSAEDRLLAAFF. CDR3 sequence (DNA): TGCAGTGCCGAAGACAGGTTACTTGCAGCTTTCTTT.

This rearrangement joins TRBV12-3 or TRBV12-4 to TRBJ1-3; the match to TRBD1 covers 10 bases. The trim removed 5 bases at V and 8 bases at J, leaving 9 bases unmatched. This CDR3 is built from 15 residues. CDR3 sequence (DNA): TGTGCCAGCAGTCCTAGACAGGGGGCAGGAGACACCATATATTTT. It translates to CASSPRQGAGDTIYF.

This clonotype was counted many times. The rearrangement joins TRBV10-1 to TRBJ2-1; weak D call: TRBD1 (5 bases). Trimming pared 0 bases from V and 8 bases from J, leaving 8 bases between. This CDR3 contains 13 residues. From germline, CDR1 is WNHNN and CDR2 SYGVQD (reference sequence). The CDR3 sequence is CASSESWGDEQFF. CDR3 DNA sequence: TGCGCCAGCAGTGAGTCGTGGGGCGATGAGCAGTTCTTC.

The V and J genes are TRBV12-5 and TRBJ1-6; 10 bases map to TRBD1. This CDR3 spans 14 amino acids. V lost 6 bases, J lost 8 bases, and 4 bases stayed unmatched. CDR1 and CDR2 (germline): LGHNT, FRNRAP. CDR3 residues: CASGPGTGDSPLHF. The CDR3 coding sequence is TGTGCTAGTGGCCCCGGGACAGGGGATTCACCCCTCCACTTT.

V is TRBV15 and J is TRBJ1-4; no clear D. The CDR3 contains 13 residues. V gave up 5 bases and J gave up 8 bases, with 12 bases separating them. Per the germline V gene, CDR1 is LNHNV and CDR2 is YYDKDF (reference sequence). The CDR3 bases are TGTGCCACCAGCTCGGGGTTAGACGAAAAACTGTTTTTT. It specifies CATSSGLDEKLFF.

This clonotype was counted ten times or more. The germline gene is not matched at one end of the junction; a read error may be the cause. The chain links TRBV2 to TRBJ2-7, with D possibly matching TRBD1 (5 bases). Germline values: CDR1 SNHLY, CDR2 FYNNEI. The CDR3 runs 12 residues. The CDR3 region is CASTQGSSEQYF. In DNA, the CDR3 is TGTGCCAGCACCCAGGGCTCCTCCGAGCAGTACTTC.

This sequence joins TRBV20-1 and TRBJ2-1; D is ambiguous. Germline CDR1 and CDR2: DFQATT and SNEGSKA (reference sequence). Trimming pared 0 bases from V and 8 bases from J, leaving 8 bases between. CDR3 length: 12 amino acids. The CDR3 region has the DNA TGCAGTGCTAGAGATTTTAGGCATGAGCAGTTCTTC. Amino acid sequence: CSARDFRHEQFF.

The rearrangement uses TRBV12-3 or TRBV12-4 and TRBJ1-3; D might be TRBD1 (5 bases). This CDR3 region has 14 residues. V was cut by 5 bases and J by 1 base, with 9 bases left in between. CDR3 bases: TGTGCCAGCAGTAGAGGGGCTTCTGGAAACACCATATATTTT. It translates to CASSRGASGNTIYF.

This clonotype was seen ten or more times. The chain is built from TRBV2 and TRBJ1-4; no definite D call. The length of the CDR3 is 15 residues. CDR1 and CDR2 from the germline V gene are SNHLY and FYNNEI. Deletions cut 6 bases from V and 1 base from J, with 12 bases between. The CDR3 region has the DNA TGTGCCAGCAGAGCCGACATGGGAACTAATGAAAAACTGTTTTTT. This codes for CASRADMGTNEKLFF.

Ten or more counts support this clonotype. The chain links TRBV10-3 to TRBJ2-7; a possible D gene is TRBD1 (5 bases). Germline assignment: CDR1 ENHRY and CDR2 SYGVKD. V dropped 3 bases and J dropped 4 bases, with 10 bases sitting between them. The length of the CDR3 is 13 residues. CDR3 DNA: TGTGCCATCAGTGACGTGGACATATACGAGCAGTACTTC. This translates into CAISDVDIYEQYF.

The chain couples TRBV10-3 to TRBJ1-2; 8 nucleotides align to TRBD1. Germline trimming cut 3 bases from V and 6 bases from J; bases unmatched to any gene: 6. The CDR3 consists of 14 residues. CDR1 is ENHRY and CDR2 is SYGVKD in the germline V gene. The CDR3 coding sequence is TGTGCCATCAGTGATGATCAGGGGGCGCATGGCTACACCTTC. This codes for CAISDDQGAHGYTF.

V is TRBV12-3 or TRBV12-4 and J is TRBJ2-1; D may match TRBD1 or TRBD2 (5 bases each). The CDR3 totals 15 residues. Trimming stripped 5 bases from V and 4 bases from J, with 15 bases between. The CDR3 spells CASSIPGTPYNEQFF. DNA for the CDR3: TGTGCCAGCAGTATACCCGGGACGCCATACAATGAGCAGTTCTTC.

The chain carries TRBV20-1 and TRBJ2-3; 8 bases match TRBD2. There are 15 residues in the CDR3. V dropped 0 bases and J dropped 6; count of bases not matched to a gene: 8. In germline, CDR1 is DFQATT, CDR2 SNEGSKA (reference sequence). The CDR3 nucleotides are TGCAGTGCTAGAGAGCGGGGGGACACCGGGGATACGCAGTATTTT. Translation: CSARERGDTGDTQYF.

There are many counts of this clonotype. The gene calls are TRBV2 and TRBJ1-2; D is perhaps TRBD1 (5 bases). Trimming left V 4 bases short and J 8 bases short, with 11 bases between. The germline gives CDR1 SNHLY, CDR2 FYNNEI. The CDR3 loop spans 12 amino acids. The CDR3 coding sequence is TGTGCCAGCAGTGGGGGGGTCAGCGGCTACACCTTC. Translated: CASSGGVSGYTF.

This clonotype occurred a few times. The V gene is TRBV7-2, the J gene TRBJ2-7; perhaps TRBD2 as D (6 bases). The germline CDR1 and CDR2 sequences are SGHTA and FQGNSA. V was pared by 5 bases and J by 2 bases, with 13 bases between. The CDR3 runs 14 residues. The chain's CDR3 is CASSPHGGTYEQYF. CDR3 bases: TGTGCCAGCAGCCCGCACGGGGGTACCTACGAGCAGTACTTC.

J is TRBJ1-1 and V is TRBV10-3, with D unresolved. Trimming pared 6 bases from V and 1 base from J, leaving 12 bases between. This CDR3 has 14 residues. Germline CDR1 ENHRY, CDR2 SYGVKD. DNA of the CDR3: TGTGCCATCAGATTTGAGGAGGCGAACACTGAAGCTTTCTTT. Translated, it gives CAIRFEEANTEAFF.

This clonotype turned up a few times. This chain joins TRBV5-1 and TRBJ2-3, with TRBD2 identical over 8 bases. The CDR3 loop spans 14 amino acids. The V segment lost 4 bases and the J segment 4 bases; nucleotides outside the gene matches: 5. Germline values: CDR1 SGHRS, CDR2 YFSETQ. The DNA for the CDR3 is TGCGCCAGCAGCCCCCGGGGGGGTTCAGATACGCAGTATTTT. Translated, it gives CASSPRGGSDTQYF.